This T cell receptor beta chain was captured by sequencing in a study of CD8 T cells in Susac syndrome. RNA totalling about 0.45 to 1 ug underwent reverse transcription with random hexamers. From the immunoSEQ multiplex PCR reads, TCRdb called clonotypes with MiXCR, one entry per CDR3 protein. The sample contains some 110,000 distinct CDR3 sequences, around 94% of which appear only once. Sample: CD4+ T cells from PBMCs. The receptor was derived from a human donor in good health.

The CDR3 nucleotides are TGCGCCAGCAGCGCCCGACTAGCGGGAGTCCCCGGGGAGCTGTTTTTT. Amino acid sequence: CASSARLAGVPGELFF. The chain uses TRBV4-1 and TRBJ2-2; 12 bases are a match to TRBD2. Germline trimming cut 5 bases from V and 6 bases from J; bases unmatched to any gene: 7. The CDR3 totals 16 residues. Germline CDR1 is MGHRA and CDR2 is YSYEKL.